This T cell receptor (beta chain) was retrieved from a study of technical replicates of blood from a handful of donors. TCRdb's copy holds only in-frame clones and misses some; the assay was immunoSEQ multiplex PCR. Here the sample spans 70,000 to 85,000 clones, about 90% being singletons. The CDR3 loop spans 16 amino acids. Germline loops: CDR1 MGHRA, CDR2 YSYEKL. V lost 2 bases and J lost 4; bases outside the gene matches: 4. The clonotype originates from a human donor in good health. The sequencing sample was made of T cells isolated from PBMCs. The chain employs TRBV4-1 and TRBJ2-7, with 14 bases aligning to TRBD2. CDR3 sequence: CASSQPTSGGVYEQYF. Here the CDR3 DNA reads TGCGCCAGCAGCCAACCGACTAGCGGGGGGGTGTACGAGCAGTACTTC.